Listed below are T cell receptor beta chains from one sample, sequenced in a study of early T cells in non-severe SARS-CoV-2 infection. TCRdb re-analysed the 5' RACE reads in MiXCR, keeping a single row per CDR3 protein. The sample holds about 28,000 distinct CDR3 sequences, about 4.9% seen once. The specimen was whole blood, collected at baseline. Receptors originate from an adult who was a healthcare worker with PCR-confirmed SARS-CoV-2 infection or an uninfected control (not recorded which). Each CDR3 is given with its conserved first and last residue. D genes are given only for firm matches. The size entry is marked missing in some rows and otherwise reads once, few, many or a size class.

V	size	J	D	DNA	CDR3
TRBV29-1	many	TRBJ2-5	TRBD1	TGCAGCGTTGAACCGGGACAGGGGTCGGAGACCCAGTACTTC	CSVEPGQGSETQYF
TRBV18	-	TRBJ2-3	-	TGTGCCAGCTCACCACTGAACAGGGACACAGATACGCAGTATTTT	CASSPLNRDTDTQYF
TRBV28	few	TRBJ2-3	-	TGTGCCAGCGGAACAGGGTCAAAACGCACAGATACGCAGTATTTT	CASGTGSKRTDTQYF
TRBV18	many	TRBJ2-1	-	TGTGCCAGCTCACCCAATGGCAATGAGCAGTTCTTC	CASSPNGNEQFF
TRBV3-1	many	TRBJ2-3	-	TGTGCCAGCAGCCAAGCGTTGGGAGATACGCAGTATTTT	CASSQALGDTQYF
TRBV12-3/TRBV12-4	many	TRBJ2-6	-	TGTGCCAGCAGTTTTGTGAGCGTCTCTGGGGCCAACGTCCTGACTTTC	CASSFVSVSGANVLTF
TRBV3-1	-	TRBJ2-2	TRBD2	TGTGCCAGCAGCCAAAGAAGCGGGAGGGCCCCCGGGGAGCTGTTTTTT	CASSQRSGRAPGELFF
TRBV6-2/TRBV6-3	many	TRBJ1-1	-	TGTGCCAGCAGACGAGGGTTGGACACTGAAGCTTTCTTT	CASRRGLDTEAFF
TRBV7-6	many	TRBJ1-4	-	TGTGCCAGCAGCCGTTCCCCCAGGCGGAGGATCACTAATGAAAAACTGTTTTTT	CASSRSPRRRITNEKLFF
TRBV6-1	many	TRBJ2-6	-	TGTGCCAGCAGGCGGGACACCTACTCTGGGGCCAACGTCCTGACTTTC	CASRRDTYSGANVLTF
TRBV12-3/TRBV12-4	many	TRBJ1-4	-	TGTGCCAGCAGGTCCGGGACCGGGGAAAAACTGTTTTTT	CASRSGTGEKLFF
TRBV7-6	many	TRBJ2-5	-	TGTGCCAGCAGCTTACCACTTAGCGAGACCCAGTACTTC	CASSLPLSETQYF
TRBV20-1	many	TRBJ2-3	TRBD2	TGCAGTGTGCTAAGGGCAGCGGGAGCGACAGATACGCAGTATTTT	CSVLRAAGATDTQYF
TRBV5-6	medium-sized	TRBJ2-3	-	TGTGCCAGCAGCTTGGGGGATACGCAGTATTTT	CASSLGDTQYF